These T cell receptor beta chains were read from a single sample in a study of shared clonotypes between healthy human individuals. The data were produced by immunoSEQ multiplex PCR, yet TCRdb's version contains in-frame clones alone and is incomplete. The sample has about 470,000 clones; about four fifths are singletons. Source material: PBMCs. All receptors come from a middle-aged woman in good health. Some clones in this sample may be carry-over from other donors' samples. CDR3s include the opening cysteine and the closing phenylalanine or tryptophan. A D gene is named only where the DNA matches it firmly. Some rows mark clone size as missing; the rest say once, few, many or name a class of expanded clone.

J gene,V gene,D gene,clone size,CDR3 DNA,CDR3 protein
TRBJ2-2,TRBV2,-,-,TGTGCCAGCAGTGTACTGGGTCAGCAGGGCGGGGAGCTGTTTTTT,CASSVLGQQGGELFF
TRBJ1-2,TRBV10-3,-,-,TGTGCCACCCAGGACATCCGTAACTATGGCTACACCTTC,CATQDIRNYGYTF
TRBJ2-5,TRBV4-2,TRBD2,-,TGTGCCAGCAGCCAAGTCTCGGGGGGGTACCAAGAGACCCAGTACTTC,CASSQVSGGYQETQYF
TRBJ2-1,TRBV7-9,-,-,TGTGCCAGCAGCCAGACCAGGGGCGAGCAGTTCTTC,CASSQTRGEQFF
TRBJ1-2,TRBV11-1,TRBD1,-,TGTGCCAGCATAACAGGGGGCGCCGGCTATGGCTACACCTTC,CASITGGAGYGYTF
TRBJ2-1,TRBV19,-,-,TGTGCCAGTAGTATGGTGAATGAGCAGTTCTTC,CASSMVNEQFF
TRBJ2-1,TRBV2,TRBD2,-,TGTGCCAGCAGTAAGACTAGCGGGAGGACTGAGCAGTTCTTC,CASSKTSGRTEQFF
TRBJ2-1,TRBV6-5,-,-,TGTGCCAGCAGTTACTCGCGGAGCTCCTACAATGAGCAGTTCTTC,CASSYSRSSYNEQFF
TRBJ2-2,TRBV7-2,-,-,TGTGCCAGCAGCTCTCAAGGGGATCTCACCGGGGAGCTGTTTTTT,CASSSQGDLTGELFF
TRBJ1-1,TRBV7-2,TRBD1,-,TGTGCCAGCAGCTTAGAAGGACAGGGTTACACTGAAGCTTTCTTT,CASSLEGQGYTEAFF
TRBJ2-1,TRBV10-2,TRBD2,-,TGCGCCAGCAGTGAAGGACTAGCGGGCTACAATGAGCAGTTCTTC,CASSEGLAGYNEQFF
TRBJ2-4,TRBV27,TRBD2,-,TGTGCCAGCAGTTCGGGGGGGAAAGCCAAAAACATTCAGTACTTC,CASSSGGKAKNIQYF
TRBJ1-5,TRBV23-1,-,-,TGCGCCAGCAGTCTCCGACAATTCAGGATCTATAGCAATCAGCCCCAGCATTTT,CASSLRQFRIYSNQPQHF
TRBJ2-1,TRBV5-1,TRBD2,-,TGCGCCAGCAGCTTGGAGGGCGGGAGTGCTTTGTTCTTC,CASSLEGGSALFF
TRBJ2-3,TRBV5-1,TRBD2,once,TGCGCCAGCAGCACTTGGACTAGCGGGAGAAGTGATACGCAGTATTTT,CASSTWTSGRSDTQYF
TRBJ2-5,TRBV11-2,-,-,TGTGCCAGCAGCCAGAGTCGGTGGGAGACCCAGTACTTC,CASSQSRWETQYF
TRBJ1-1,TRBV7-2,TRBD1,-,TGTGCCAGCAGCAGATCACAGGGGTGGACTGAAGCTTTCTTT,CASSRSQGWTEAFF
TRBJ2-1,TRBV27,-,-,TGTGCCAGCAGTTCGAGGAATGAGCAGTTCTTC,CASSSRNEQFF